Following are 15 T cell receptor beta chains from one sample sequenced in a study of blood T cells in healthy people across ages. It was with a sample-barcoded 5' primer and a J-beta primer mix that a second PCR of roughly 7 to 12 cycles was run. TCRdb called the 5' RACE reads again in MiXCR, with one record for every CDR3 protein. The sample has some 1.4 million distinct CDR3 sequences; around 39% are singletons. Sequenced input: blood. The receptors here all came from a young woman in good health.

This clonotype was counted only a few times. The V gene is TRBV6-1, the J gene TRBJ2-7; D is undetermined. From germline, CDR1 is MNHNS and CDR2 SASEGT. The CDR3 extends over 15 amino acids. V lost 2 bases, J lost 0 bases, and 11 bases lay in between. In DNA, the CDR3 is TGTGCCAGCAGTGAACCGTGGACGGTCTCCTACGAGCAGTACTTC. As protein: CASSEPWTVSYEQYF.

The chain couples TRBV21-1 to TRBJ1-1. TRBV21-1 is described as a pseudogene. The CDR3 contains 15 residues. The CDR3 nucleotides read TGTGCCAGCAGCGCTCGAGGGGTGGGCAACACTGAAGCTTTCTTT. It specifies CASSARGVGNTEAFF.

Details on this clonotype: A much larger clone lies a single base off, so this may be a read error. V usage is TRBV28 and J usage is TRBJ1-4; a possible D gene is TRBD1 (5 bases). Trimming cost V 5 bases and J 8 bases, with 9 bases left between them. The CDR3 loop spans 12 amino acids. Germline-derived CDR1 and CDR2 are MDHEN and SYDVKM. The CDR3: CASSAHREKLFF. As DNA, the CDR3 is TGTGCCAGCAGTGCCCACAGGGAAAAACTGTTTTTT.

V and J are TRBV7-9 and TRBJ2-5; D ambiguous. The CDR3 spans 14 residues. The V end was cut by 5 bases, the J end by 11 bases, with 21 bases between. Germline loops: CDR1 SEHNR, CDR2 FQNEAQ (reference sequence). CDR3 region: CASSGTLSANEQYF. For the CDR3, the DNA is TGTGCCAGCAGCGGCACCTTGTCCGCGAATGAGCAGTACTTC.

Of note for this clonotype: Just one base apart from a much larger clone, this may be a read error. This sequence joins TRBV5-1 and TRBJ2-7; 7 bases map to TRBD1. Germline values: CDR1 SGHRS, CDR2 YFSETQ. The CDR3 has 14 amino acids. The CDR3 nucleotides are TGCGTCAGCAGCCTTGGGGGACAGACCTACGAGCAGTACTTC. Its protein is CVSSLGGQTYEQYF. Combining the CDR3 with reference TRBV5-1 and TRBJ2-7 gives the whole variable domain KAGVTQTPRYLIKTRGQQVTLSCSPISGHRSVSWYQQTPGQGLQFLFEYFSETQRNKGNFPGRFSGRQFSNSRSEMNVSTLELGDSALYLCVSSLGGQTYEQYFGPGTRLTVT.

This chain connects TRBV4-3 to TRBJ1-2; D is unresolved. V was shortened by 4 bases and J by 3 bases, with 12 bases between the two germline ends. This CDR3 has 14 residues. CDR1 and CDR2 from the germline V gene are LGHNA and YSLEER. CDR3 region: CASSRRREYYGYTF. CDR3 sequence (DNA): TGCGCCAGCAGCCGAAGGCGGGAGTACTATGGCTACACCTTC.

This chain joins TRBV20-1 and TRBJ2-1; D ambiguous. Trimming removed 5 bases at V and 8 bases at J, with 22 bases between. Germline V gene data show CDR1 as DFQATT and CDR2 as SNEGSKA (reference sequence). The CDR3 covers 15 residues. The CDR3 reads CSAEDPTGPLDEQFF. The CDR3 DNA is TGCAGTGCTGAGGACCCAACCGGGCCCCTGGATGAGCAGTTCTTC.

In its sample, this clonotype was seen a few times. This chain connects TRBV6-2 or TRBV6-3 to TRBJ2-1, with 12 nucleotides matching TRBD2. V dropped 0 bases and J dropped 5; count of bases not matched to a gene: 2. The CDR3 is 16 amino acids. From germline, CDR1 is MNHEY and CDR2 SVGEGT. CDR3 region: CASSYSASGGDNEQFF. The DNA for the CDR3 is TGTGCCAGCAGTTACTCAGCTAGCGGGGGGGACAATGAGCAGTTCTTC.

The chain couples TRBV7-6 to TRBJ2-1; 9 nucleotides agree with TRBD2. TRBJ2-7 matches the DNA end more closely, so the J call is doubtful. The CDR3 has 17 residues. CDR1 is SGHVS, CDR2 FNYEAQ, per germline. The CDR3: CASSLALLAGPYNEQYF. The CDR3 DNA reads as TGTGCCAGCAGCTTAGCTCTCCTAGCGGGGCCGTACAATGAGCAGTACTTC.

This clonotype was observed a few times. The genes are TRBV3-1 and TRBJ2-7, with 14 bases fitting TRBD2. Germline CDR1 and CDR2: LGHDT and YNNKEL (reference sequence). V gave up 4 bases and J gave up 0 bases; unmatched junction bases: 5. CDR3 length: 17 amino acids. The CDR3 spells CASSPGLAGGYSYEQYF. Written as DNA, the CDR3 is TGTGCCAGCAGCCCCGGACTAGCGGGGGGCTACTCCTACGAGCAGTACTTC.

The chain uses TRBV30 and TRBJ1-5; 7 bases line up with TRBD1. CDR1 and CDR2 (germline): GTSNPN, SVGIG (reference sequence). Trimming at V came to 3 bases and at J to 7 bases, leaving 6 bases not matched to a gene. The CDR3 loop spans 13 amino acids. Here the CDR3 reads CAWSFDREQPQHF. CDR3 nucleotides: TGTGCCTGGAGCTTTGACAGGGAACAGCCCCAGCATTTT.

The DNA for the CDR3 is TGTGCCAGCAGCCAAGAGGACAGCGGGAGGATCAATGAGCAGTTCTTC. It encodes CASSQEDSGRINEQFF. The chain recombines TRBV4-2 with TRBJ2-1; 9 bases match TRBD2. Trimming removed 0 bases from V and 6 bases from J; junction bases left unmatched: 6. Germline values: CDR1 LGHNA, CDR2 YNFKEQ. The CDR3 is made up of 16 amino acids.

There are a few counts of this clonotype. CDR3 sequence reads: CASSENRDEQYF. The DNA of the CDR3 is TGTGCCAGCAGTGAGAACAGGGACGAGCAGTACTTC. V usage is TRBV6-1 and J usage is TRBJ2-7; D may be TRBD1 (6 bases). The germline V and J ends were trimmed by 3 bases and 5 bases, with 8 bases remaining between them. CDR3 length: 12 residues. Germline-derived CDR1 and CDR2 are MNHNS and SASEGT.

This clonotype was counted a single time. This chain links TRBV4-1 with TRBJ2-6; D is possibly TRBD2 (5 bases). Trimming took off 6 bases at V and 0 bases at J, with 9 bases between the two ends. CDR1 is MGHRA, CDR2 YSYEKL, per germline. The CDR3 loop spans 15 amino acids. The CDR3 region is CASRSRDSGANVLTF. The CDR3, as DNA: TGCGCCAGCAGATCACGGGACTCTGGGGCCAACGTCCTGACTTTC.

The chain employs TRBV20-1 and TRBJ2-3; the match to TRBD2 covers 7 bases. The germline gives CDR1 DFQATT, CDR2 SNEGSKA (reference sequence). The trim removed 3 bases at V and 0 bases at J, leaving 12 bases unmatched. The CDR3 runs to 17 residues. Here the CDR3 DNA reads TGCAGTGCTAGTGCCCCCCAAGGGACTACAAGCACAGATACGCAGTATTTT. Amino acid sequence: CSASAPQGTTSTDTQYF.